The TCR beta chain described here comes from a study of neurological immune-mediated disorders. Study results and caveats: HTLV-1-associated myelopathy led in TCR clonal expansion, while multiple sclerosis ranked lowest, below healthy controls.

Synthesis of cDNA was performed by 5'RACE using 10-nucleotide random UMIs. TCRdb processed the 5' RACE reads anew with MiXCR; each CDR3 protein has one entry. The data contain 40,000 or so distinct CDR3 sequences, roughly 14% of them singletons. Regarding time point: longitudinal time-point 3. The study used blood bank volunteers in Maryland, USA, as healthy controls. The unsorted libraries were prepared from 2 million PBMCs (stored at -80 C). This clonotype was picked up many times. Its antigen is not known. The CDR3 contains 14 residues. Germline V CDR1 and CDR2: SGHTS, YDEGEE. Trimming removed 4 bases at V and 4 bases at J, with 9 bases between.

The sample comprised PBMCs. The chain carries TRBV5-8 and TRBJ2-6; D not resolved. The TCR sequence derives from a man aged 25 to 40 in good health. CDR3: CASSASVGANVLTF. The CDR3 DNA reads as TGTGCCAGCAGCGCCTCGGTGGGGGCCAACGTCCTGACTTTC.